This entry lists 3 T cell receptor beta chains sequenced from one sample in a study of blood T cells in healthy people across ages. The second PCR ran roughly 6 to 11 cycles with a sample-barcoded 5' primer and J-beta primers. TCRdb independently ran MiXCR on the 5' RACE reads; one entry per CDR3 protein. Found here are fewer than 1,000,000 distinct CDR3 sequences, about 47% of them singletons; the top ten hold 15% to 20%. Sequencing was done on a sample of blood. All receptors come from an elderly man in good health.

The chain uses TRBV7-2 and TRBJ2-4; TRBD1 aligns across 7 bases. The CDR3 runs to 15 residues. The ends lost 4 bases at V and 13 bases at J; junction bases unmatched: 16. The germline V gene has CDR1 SGHTA and CDR2 FQGNSA. The CDR3 reads CASSSGDNRGPGQYF. The CDR3 DNA is TGTGCCAGCAGCTCAGGAGATAACAGGGGCCCAGGGCAGTACTTC.

The chain employs TRBV12-3 or TRBV12-4 and TRBJ1-1; D remains unclear. V was shortened by 6 bases and J by 2 bases, with 10 bases between the two germline ends. This CDR3 is built from 13 residues. CDR3 sequence: CASRGRENTEAFF. CDR3 bases: TGTGCCAGCAGGGGGAGGGAAAACACTGAAGCTTTCTTT.

The V call is TRBV5-1, the J call TRBJ2-7; 10 positions agree with TRBD1. This CDR3 is 14 amino acids long. In germline, CDR1 is SGHRS, CDR2 YFSETQ. The trim removed 3 bases at V and 2 bases at J, leaving 2 bases unmatched. This CDR3 is CASSWGQGTYEQYF. The CDR3 DNA sequence: TGCGCCAGCAGCTGGGGACAGGGGACCTACGAGCAGTACTTC.